Listed here is a single T cell receptor beta chain. An end of the junction differs from the germline gene, which may be a read error. As defined, naive CD8 cells were CD45RO-negative and positively selected for CCR7, with terminally differentiated effector memory CD45RA+ cells excluded. The entry originates in a study of shared clonotypes between healthy human individuals. The table came from immunoSEQ multiplex PCR; TCRdb's copy has only in-frame clones and leaves some out. The sample yields roughly 810,000 clones, 96% seen once. The CDR3 has 11 residues. Germline V gene lookup returns CDR1 SNHLY and CDR2 FYNNEI.

The specimen sequenced was naive CD8+ T cells sorted from blood. This clonotype was obtained from a man aged 25-45 years in good health. The V and J genes are TRBV2 and TRBJ2-7; 8 bases line up with TRBD1. The CDR3 coding sequence is TGTGCCAGCAGAGTTGTGGGACAGGACCACTTC. This gives the protein CASRVVGQDHF.